A selection of T cell receptor beta chains follows, all from one sample in a study of cytomegalovirus exposure and HLA in healthy donors. This table comes from immunoSEQ multiplex PCR, and its TCRdb copy is limited to in-frame clones, with some not included. The data show some 120,000 clones, about four fifths seen once. The sequenced sample was PBMCs. All receptors derive from a human donor in good health. CDR3s include the opening cysteine and the closing phenylalanine or tryptophan. The D gene is left open where the match is weak.

J gene,V gene,D gene,CDR3 DNA,CDR3 protein
TRBJ2-1,TRBV15,NA,TGTGCCACCAGCAGAGATTGGTGGTCAGGAGGGTACAATGAGCAGTTCTTC,CATSRDWWSGGYNEQFF
TRBJ2-3,TRBV10-1,TRBD2,TGCGCCAGCAGTGATGGGGCGGGGGGGCGCGCAGATACGCAGTATTTT,CASSDGAGGRADTQYF
TRBJ1-4,TRBV11-2,NA,TGTGCCAGCAGCTTAGTCGTTTCGGGGACACCTAGAAATGAAAAACTGTTTTTT,CASSLVVSGTPRNEKLFF
TRBJ2-1,TRBV7-7,NA,TGTGCCAGCAGCCCAAACAGATACAATGAGCAGTTCTTC,CASSPNRYNEQFF
TRBJ2-1,TRBV9,NA,TGTGCCAGCAGCGTAGGGCGGGGACCCTACAATGAGCAGTTCTTC,CASSVGRGPYNEQFF
TRBJ1-1,TRBV6-5,NA,TGTGCCAGCAGTACATGGACCCAGGGCACTGAAGCTTTCTTT,CASSTWTQGTEAFF
TRBJ2-5,TRBV9,TRBD2,TGTGCCAGCAGCGCGTACGGGAGGGTAGCGGGGGGAGTAGAGACCCAGTACTTC,CASSAYGRVAGGVETQYF
TRBJ1-2,TRBV2,TRBD1,TGTGCCAGCAGTGGGACAGGAGACTATGGCTACACCTTC,CASSGTGDYGYTF
TRBJ1-2,TRBV19,TRBD1,TGTGCCAGTAGCTGGACAGGTTCCTATGGCTACACCTTC,CASSWTGSYGYTF
TRBJ2-7,TRBV6-5,TRBD2,TGTGCCAGCAGGGCGGGGAGGGTCTACGAGCAGTACTTC,CASRAGRVYEQYF
TRBJ2-3,TRBV2,TRBD2,TGTGCCAGCATCGATACTAGCGGGGGCGGCGCAGATACGCAGTATTTT,CASIDTSGGGADTQYF
TRBJ2-2,TRBV4-2,NA,TGTGCCAGCAGCCCGGAGGGCGGGACCACCGGGGAGCTGTTTTTT,CASSPEGGTTGELFF
TRBJ2-3,TRBV19,TRBD2,TGTGCCAGTAGCAGACAAATTTTCCGGGAGGGGAACACAGATACGCAGTATTTT,CASSRQIFREGNTDTQYF
TRBJ2-7,TRBV27,TRBD1,TGTGCCACCCGAAATCCCGGGACAGGGAGGTACGAGCAGTACTTC,CATRNPGTGRYEQYF
TRBJ2-1,TRBV6-4,NA,TGTGCCAGCAGTGCGGGTCATGAGCAGTTCTTC,CASSAGHEQFF
TRBJ1-2,TRBV2,NA,TGTGCCAGCAGTCGCGGGTCTCAACAGACCGATGGCTACACCTTC,CASSRGSQQTDGYTF
TRBJ1-5,TRBV4-1,TRBD1,TGCGCCAGCAGTCTAAACGGACAGGGGGCCTATGGCAATCAGCCCCAGCATTTT,CASSLNGQGAYGNQPQHF
TRBJ1-5,TRBV28,TRBD1,TGTGCCAGCAGAGAAATACAGGGGGACAGGGGGCCGAGCCAGCCCCAGCATTTT,CASREIQGDRGPSQPQHF
TRBJ1-2,TRBV10-3,NA,TGTGCCATCAGTGAGTCCTCTAGGCAGAACTATGGCTACACCTTC,CAISESSRQNYGYTF
TRBJ2-5,TRBV11-3,NA,TGTGCCAGCAGCTCCAGCGGACTGTTGGGGGAGACCCAGTACTTC,CASSSSGLLGETQYF
TRBJ2-7,TRBV7-9,TRBD1,TGTGCCAGCAGCTTAGGGGACCACCGGGACAGGGGATACGAGCAGTACTTC,CASSLGDHRDRGYEQYF
TRBJ2-7,TRBV5-6,NA,TGTGCCAGCAGCTTAAGATCGGGGTGGGGTAACTACGAGCAGTACTTC,CASSLRSGWGNYEQYF